Listed below are T cell receptor beta chains from one sample, sequenced in a study of PD-L1 blockade in urothelial cancer. The assay was immunoSEQ multiplex PCR, and TCRdb's table has in-frame clones only and misses some. Among tens of thousands of clones listed, about three quarters were seen once. The sample consisted of PBMCs, taken around atezolizumab (anti-PD-L1) treatment. The receptor source for this set is a man aged 65-85 years with urothelial cancer. CDR3s include the opening cysteine and the closing phenylalanine or tryptophan. D genes are given only for firm matches. Clone sizes are given selectively: once, few, many, or a class where the clone is expanded.

cdr3_aa cdr3_nt v_call d_call clone_size j_call cdr3_length
CASSQDNLAGTDTQYF TGTGCCAGCAGCCAAGATAATCTAGCGGGTACAGATACGCAGTATTTT TRBV4-2 TRBD2 - TRBJ2-3 16
CASSPTPGALANYGYTF TGTGCCAGCAGCCCCACCCCAGGGGCACTGGCTAACTATGGCTACACCTTC TRBV7-9 - - TRBJ1-2 17
CASSTWTGHTEAFF TGCGCCAGCAGTACCTGGACAGGCCACACTGAAGCTTTCTTT TRBV10-2 TRBD1 few TRBJ1-1 14
CASSLGTGSFTEAFF TGTGCCAGCAGTTTAGGGACAGGGTCTTTCACTGAAGCTTTCTTT TRBV27 TRBD1 - TRBJ1-1 15
CASSENPLVREGETQYF TGTGCCAGCAGTGAAAACCCTCTCGTGCGGGAGGGGGAGACCCAGTACTTC TRBV25-1 TRBD2 - TRBJ2-5 17
CASSPRSGLAGVEQYF TGTGCCAGCAGCCCCCGTTCGGGACTAGCGGGAGTCGAGCAGTACTTC TRBV4-2 TRBD2 - TRBJ2-7 16
CASTPVGTGGDEQFF TGTGCCAGCACCCCGGTCGGGACAGGGGGCGATGAGCAGTTCTTC TRBV6-1 TRBD1 - TRBJ2-1 15
CSALTDTQYF TGCAGTGCTCTGACAGATACGCAGTATTTT TRBV20-1 - - TRBJ2-3 10
CASGLPSGGGGETQYF TGTGCTAGTGGATTACCTAGCGGGGGGGGCGGGGAGACCCAGTACTTC TRBV12-5 TRBD2 few TRBJ2-5 16
CASSLYVTGETQYF TGTGCCAGCAGCTTGTACGTCACAGGGGAGACCCAGTACTTC TRBV5-4 - - TRBJ2-5 14
CASSRLAGSHEQYF TGTGCCAGCAGCCGACTAGCGGGATCGCACGAGCAGTACTTC TRBV7-9 TRBD2 - TRBJ2-7 14
CASSKQGAGEQYF TGTGCCAGCAGTAAACAGGGGGCAGGAGAGCAGTACTTC TRBV2 TRBD1 - TRBJ2-7 13
CASSLDPGMNQPQHF TGCGCCAGCAGCTTGGATCCAGGGATGAATCAGCCCCAGCATTTT TRBV5-1 - - TRBJ1-5 15
CASSTGYNEQFF TGTGCCAGCAGCACAGGGTACAATGAGCAGTTCTTC TRBV9 - - TRBJ2-1 12
CASSLDRVLTEAFF TGTGCCAGCAGCTTAGATCGGGTGCTAACTGAAGCTTTCTTT TRBV7-9 - few TRBJ1-1 14
CASSHADWNTGELFF TGTGCCAGCAGCCACGCGGACTGGAACACCGGGGAGCTGTTTTTT TRBV4-2 - - TRBJ2-2 15
CASSPSGERLDYEQYF TGTGCCAGCAGTCCATCAGGCGAGCGACTAGACTACGAGCAGTACTTC TRBV28 - few TRBJ2-7 16
CASRKSGTKNYGYTF TGTGCCAGCAGGAAATCCGGGACAAAAAACTATGGCTACACCTTC TRBV27 - - TRBJ1-2 15
CASSEGSSGTNEQFF TGTGCCAGCAGTGAGGGCTCAAGCGGGACGAATGAGCAGTTCTTC TRBV6-1 TRBD2 once TRBJ2-1 15
CASSRQYARNQPQHF TGTGCCAGCAGTCGACAGTATGCACGCAATCAGCCCCAGCATTTT TRBV6-5 - - TRBJ1-5 15
CASTGSLGDTQYF TGTGCCAGCACAGGGTCATTGGGCGATACGCAGTATTTT TRBV11-2 - once TRBJ2-3 13
CASSRQGSTDTQYF TGTGCCAGCAGTAGACAGGGGAGCACAGATACGCAGTATTTT TRBV11-3 TRBD1 few TRBJ2-3 14
CASSRAAGTRSSEQYF TGTGCCAGCAGCCGAGCCGCCGGGACTAGATCATCCGAGCAGTACTTC TRBV7-2 TRBD2 - TRBJ2-7 16
CASSTSGSPNEQFF TGCGCCAGCTCGACTAGCGGGAGCCCCAATGAGCAGTTCTTC TRBV5-1 TRBD2 - TRBJ2-1 14
CASSPGLATETQYF TGTGCCAGCAGCCCCGGACTAGCCACAGAGACCCAGTACTTC TRBV6-5 TRBD2 few TRBJ2-5 14
CASSVGGGGTQETQYF TGTGCCAGCAGCGTAGGGGGCGGGGGCACCCAAGAGACCCAGTACTTC TRBV9 - few TRBJ2-5 16
CASSLSPGRDTQYF TGTGCCAGCAGCTTGTCGCCGGGAAGGGATACGCAGTATTTT TRBV5-5 - few TRBJ2-3 14
CASRRDRGSSYEQYF TGTGCCAGCAGGAGAGACAGGGGGAGCTCCTACGAGCAGTACTTC TRBV28 TRBD1 - TRBJ2-7 15
CASSLGDSRGDTQYF TGTGCCAGCAGCCTAGGGGACAGTCGTGGGGATACGCAGTATTTT TRBV5-6 TRBD1 - TRBJ2-3 15
CSARGQFEAFF TGCAGTGCTAGAGGGCAGTTTGAAGCTTTCTTT TRBV20-1 - - TRBJ1-1 11
CASSQPGRGYEQYF TGTGCCAGCAGCCAACCGGGGAGAGGCTACGAGCAGTACTTC TRBV4-2 - many TRBJ2-7 14
CASSSTIRGRNSPLHF TGTGCCAGCAGCTCGACTATCAGGGGGCGGAATTCACCCCTCCACTTT TRBV7-8 TRBD1 - TRBJ1-6 16
CAIRGTSGDQETQYF TGTGCCATACGTGGGACTAGCGGAGACCAAGAGACCCAGTACTTC TRBV10-3 TRBD2 - TRBJ2-5 15
CASSSRTSGTIAKNIQYF TGTGCCAGCAGCTCAAGGACTAGCGGGACTATAGCCAAAAACATTCAGTACTTC TRBV13 TRBD2 once TRBJ2-4 18
CASSLYRGHTEAFF TGCGCCAGCAGCTTATACAGGGGGCACACTGAAGCTTTCTTT TRBV5-1 TRBD1 few TRBJ1-1 14
CASSFGGRGVDTQYF TGTGCCAGCAGCTTCGGCGGGAGGGGGGTAGATACGCAGTATTTT TRBV11-3 TRBD2 - TRBJ2-3 15
CASSERRISPEQFF TGTGCCAGCAGTGAAAGAAGGATTAGCCCTGAGCAGTTCTTC TRBV6-1 - - TRBJ2-1 14
CASRREQPQHF TGTGCCAGCAGAAGGGAGCAGCCCCAGCATTTT TRBV6-6 - medium-sized TRBJ1-5 11
CASSEMEGALPGELFF TGTGCCAGCAGTGAAATGGAGGGGGCGCTTCCCGGGGAGCTGTTTTTT TRBV2 - few TRBJ2-2 16
CAISDPRQPVVAFF TGTGCCATCAGTGACCCAAGACAGCCCGTGGTGGCTTTCTTT TRBV10-3 - - TRBJ1-1 14
CASSSESGRAFF TGCGCCAGCAGCTCCGAGTCGGGGAGAGCTTTCTTT TRBV5-1 - - TRBJ1-1 12
CASSLSNSAWQYF TGTGCCAGCAGTTTATCAAATAGCGCCTGGCAGTATTTT TRBV27 - - TRBJ2-3 13
CASSGSWNTEAFF TGTGCCAGCAGTGGTAGCTGGAACACTGAAGCTTTCTTT TRBV2 - - TRBJ1-1 13
CASSEALEGAHTF TGTGCCAGCAGTGAAGCGCTGGAGGGGGCCCACACCTTC TRBV6-1 TRBD1 few TRBJ1-2 13
CASSAGQDQPQHF TGTGCCAGCAGCGCTGGACAGGATCAGCCCCAGCATTTT TRBV11-3 TRBD1 - TRBJ1-5 13
CASSPQTDTQYF TGTGCCAGCAGTCCACAAACAGATACGCAGTATTTT TRBV6-6 - - TRBJ2-3 12
CASSLGTVFSGNTIYF TGTGCCAGCAGCTTAGGGACAGTATTTTCTGGAAACACCATATATTTT TRBV7-6 - - TRBJ1-3 16
CASREGGARINTIYF TGTGCCAGCAGAGAGGGGGGGGCAAGGATAAACACCATATATTTT TRBV28 - once TRBJ1-3 15
CASRTSSYNEQFF TGTGCCAGCAGGACTAGCAGTTACAATGAGCAGTTCTTC TRBV7-2 TRBD2 - TRBJ2-1 13
CASSLEISQGRNYGYTF TGTGCCAGCAGTTTAGAAATCTCACAGGGGCGTAACTATGGCTACACCTTC TRBV7-6 TRBD1 - TRBJ1-2 17
CASSQDPRGIFGYTF TGCGCCAGCAGCCAAGATCCCAGGGGGATATTTGGCTACACCTTC TRBV4-3 TRBD1 few TRBJ1-2 15
CASGLAFPDTPTVQYF TGTGCTAGTGGTTTGGCCTTCCCGGACACTCCTACGGTGCAGTACTTC TRBV12-5 - - TRBJ2-7 16
CASSRLGTGQETQYF TGCGCCAGCAGCCGTCTCGGGACAGGCCAAGAGACCCAGTACTTC TRBV5-1 TRBD1 - TRBJ2-5 15
CASSQDRASGGANEQFF TGCGCCAGCAGCCAAGATCGAGCAAGCGGGGGGGCAAATGAGCAGTTCTTC TRBV4-3 TRBD2 - TRBJ2-1 17
CASSMGRRGLAGGYNEQFF TGTGCCAGCAGTATGGGACGTAGGGGACTAGCGGGGGGCTACAATGAGCAGTTCTTC TRBV27 TRBD2 once TRBJ2-1 19
CASSLAKAGGQETQYF TGCGCCAGCAGCTTGGCTAAGGCGGGGGGGCAAGAGACCCAGTACTTC TRBV5-1 TRBD2 - TRBJ2-5 16
CASSGRTAQETQYF TGTGCCAGCAGCGGCCGGACAGCCCAAGAGACCCAGTACTTC TRBV7-9 - - TRBJ2-5 14
CAWSVVAPSNQPQHF TGTGCCTGGAGTGTGGTGGCACCGAGCAATCAGCCCCAGCATTTT TRBV30 - - TRBJ1-5 15
CASRYGNTEAFF TGTGCCAGCAGGTACGGGAACACTGAAGCTTTCTTT TRBV25-1 - few TRBJ1-1 12